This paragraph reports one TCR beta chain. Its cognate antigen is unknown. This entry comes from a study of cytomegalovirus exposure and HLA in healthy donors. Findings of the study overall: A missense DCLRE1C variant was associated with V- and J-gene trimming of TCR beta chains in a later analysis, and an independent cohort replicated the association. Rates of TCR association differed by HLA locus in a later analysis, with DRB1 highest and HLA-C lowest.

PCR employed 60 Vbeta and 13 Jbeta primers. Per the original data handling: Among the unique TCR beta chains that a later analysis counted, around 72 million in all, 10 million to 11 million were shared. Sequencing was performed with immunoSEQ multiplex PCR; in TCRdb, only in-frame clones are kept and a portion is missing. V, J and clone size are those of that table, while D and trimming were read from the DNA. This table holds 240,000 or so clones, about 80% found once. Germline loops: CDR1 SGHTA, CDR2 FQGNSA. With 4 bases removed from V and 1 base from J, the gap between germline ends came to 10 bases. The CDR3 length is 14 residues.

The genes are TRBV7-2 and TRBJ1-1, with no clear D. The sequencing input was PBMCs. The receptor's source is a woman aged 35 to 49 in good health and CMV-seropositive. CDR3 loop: CASSSGLRNTEAFF. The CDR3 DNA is TGTGCCAGCAGCTCAGGCCTAAGGAACACTGAAGCTTTCTTT.